Below are 2 T cell receptor beta chains sequenced from a single sample in a study of cytomegalovirus exposure and HLA in healthy donors. Both 60 Vbeta primers and 13 Jbeta primers went into the PCR. Clones were sequenced by immunoSEQ multiplex PCR, and TCRdb holds only the in-frame ones, with some missing. The sample shows about 120,000 clones, around three quarters of them seen only once. Sequencing was performed on PBMCs. Every receptor here comes from a man between 18 and 29 years old in good health and CMV-seronegative.

The V call is TRBV27, the J call TRBJ2-3, with D possibly matching TRBD1 (6 bases). This CDR3 is 16 amino acids long. V gave up 1 base and J gave up 2 bases, with 13 bases separating them. The germline CDR1 and CDR2 sequences are MNHEY and SMNVEV (reference sequence). The CDR3: CASSLWLAGATDTQYF. The CDR3 DNA sequence: TGTGCCAGCAGTTTATGGTTGGCAGGGGCCACAGATACGCAGTATTTT.

The chain has TRBV7-9 and TRBJ1-1, with a tentative D call TRBD1 (6 bases). There are 15 residues in the CDR3. V lost 1 base to trimming and J lost 6 bases, with 15 bases between them. Germline V lookup: CDR1 SEHNR, CDR2 FQNEAQ (reference sequence). DNA of the CDR3: TGTGCCAGCAGCTTAGACAACAGGGCCGGTTCTGAAGCTTTCTTT. Translating gives CASSLDNRAGSEAFF. The full variable domain, with the rest looked up from reference TRBV7-9 and TRBJ1-1, is DTGVSQNPRHKITKRGQNVTFRCDPISEHNRLYWYRQTLGQGPEFLTYFQNEAQLEKSRLLSDRFSAERPKGSFSTLEIQRTEQGDSAMYLCASSLDNRAGSEAFFGQGTRLTVV.